This T cell receptor (beta chain) was documented in a study of shared clonotypes between healthy human individuals (dated by TCRdb to 2018 to 2021). Turning to the overall study: The cohort comprised a couple of women and a few men aged 18 to 49 years. For each donor, CD4 naive and CD4 memory were each given three plates, CD8 naive was given two plates, and CD8 memory was given one plate. To estimate repertoire size and how much clonotype sharing occurs between individuals, the study deeply sequenced the blood TCR repertoires of 4 to 6 healthy adults. Libraries were prepared and TCR repertoires were sequenced by different laboratories using diverse techniques, in order to increase sequencing depth and limit assay-specific biases. Each donor's leukapheresis produced roughly between roughly 0.94 and 9.5 billion PBMCs. Broader findings and caveats from the paper: Based on pairwise subsampling, the degree of clonotype sharing among donors was expected to be affected by sequencing depth. About 5% of naive CD4, around 3.5% of naive CD8, around 2.3% of memory CD4, and approximately 0.4% of memory CD8 clonotypes were shared across a few donors. Incomplete sequencing was indicated by rarefaction of sorted-subset datasets, despite the large sequencing depth. Naive subsets generally had larger estimated clonotype richness than memory subsets did. Clonotypes shared by all four sorted-subset donors showed higher generation probabilities than non-shared clonotypes. Sampling was restricted to blood, and TCR repertoires in tissue are likely to differ from TCR repertoires in blood. Because the study included a small number of donors, the genetic and exposure-history diversity represented was limited.

Using the deep immunoSEQ assay, TCR CDR3 regions were amplified from genomic DNA by multiplex PCR. Genomic DNA extracted from each cell subset was distributed evenly over all wells of several immunoSEQ 96-well plates, and each plate served as one replicate. For sorted subsets, 150 to 250 ng of genomic DNA, equivalent to roughly 33,000 T cell genomes, went into each replicate PCR. Purified libraries were quantified with a Qubit 3.0 fluorometer, sized on a Bioanalyzer 2100, and re-quantified with the KAPA Library Quantification kit. Every immunoSEQ 96-well plate was sequenced on a separate single-read 150-cycle Illumina NextSeq 550 flow cell. Regarding the original processing steps: Because only junctional sequences without quality scores were contained in the immunoSEQ output, filtering matching that applied to full-length reads could not be performed. Sequences were annotated with PyIR, a Python wrapper for IgBLAST v1.9, and V/J genes and CDR3 were assigned using IMGT germline references. Any read was removed if the V/J assignment was weak (E-value above 1e-6), the CDR3 was missing, or the read contained stop codons, out-of-frame junctions, or ambiguous translated residues. V3J clonotypes were defined as sequences sharing the same inferred V gene, J gene, and CDR3 amino acid sequence. Percentage overlap between repertoires was calculated by dividing the number of shared unique clonotypes by the size of the smaller repertoire. Repertoire richness was assessed with RTK rarefaction, the Chao1 estimator, and Recon v2.1 estimates of unobserved clonotypes. Generation probabilities were computed with OLGA for all TCRbeta clonotypes obtained by the gDNA method from a handful of donors. The immuneACCESS repertoire file appears here via TCRdb, limited to in-frame rearrangements. These files lack a portion of the clones; in checked studies, under half of the deficit traces to unresolved V genes, and the cause of the others is not known. V and J calls and clone size are given by that table; D and trimming were obtained from the DNA. Here the sample has around 2.1 million clones; about 92% occur a single time. Roughly 1.8% of the sample is held by the ten biggest clonotypes.

Measured from the cysteine to the phenylalanine, the CDR3 is 18 residues long. Just the 54-base CDR3 DNA is kept, in frame starting at base 1. CDR1 and CDR2, looked up from the germline V gene, are SNHLY and FYNNEI. V has 4 bases trimmed and J has 6 bases trimmed; junction bases matching no gene number 14. CD8 naive samples consisted of CD45RO-negative cells that were positively selected for CCR7, yielding a CD45RA+CCR7+ population without TemRA cells. Donors were healthy HIV-negative adults with no recently reported acute infections or vaccinations. Every donor was a Caucasian adult living in Nashville, Tennessee, USA. After blood collection by leukapheresis, PBMCs were isolated using Ficoll-Histopaque density gradient centrifugation and then cryopreserved in the vapor phase of liquid nitrogen. Analytical flow cytometry was used to check the purity and quantity of each magnetically sorted T cell population. Genomic DNA was isolated from each sorted fraction and quantified by UV absorbance on a Nanodrop 2000c.

As concerns this clone: Its antigen target is currently unknown. No much larger clonotype is one base removed from it; base qualities were not supplied.

The origin of this receptor is a man between 18 and 29 years old in good health. Some clones in this sample may be carry-over from other donors' samples. This chain is built from TRBV2 and TRBJ2-2; 10 central bases correspond to TRBD2. Sequencing was performed on naive CD8+ T cells from PBMCs. The cell subset or site label, as the study defines it: CD45RA+CCR7+. CDR3 loop: CASSGPVGSGRLAGELFF. The nucleotides read TGTGCCAGCAGTGGGCCTGTGGGTAGCGGGAGGCTCGCCGGGGAGCTGTTTTTT.